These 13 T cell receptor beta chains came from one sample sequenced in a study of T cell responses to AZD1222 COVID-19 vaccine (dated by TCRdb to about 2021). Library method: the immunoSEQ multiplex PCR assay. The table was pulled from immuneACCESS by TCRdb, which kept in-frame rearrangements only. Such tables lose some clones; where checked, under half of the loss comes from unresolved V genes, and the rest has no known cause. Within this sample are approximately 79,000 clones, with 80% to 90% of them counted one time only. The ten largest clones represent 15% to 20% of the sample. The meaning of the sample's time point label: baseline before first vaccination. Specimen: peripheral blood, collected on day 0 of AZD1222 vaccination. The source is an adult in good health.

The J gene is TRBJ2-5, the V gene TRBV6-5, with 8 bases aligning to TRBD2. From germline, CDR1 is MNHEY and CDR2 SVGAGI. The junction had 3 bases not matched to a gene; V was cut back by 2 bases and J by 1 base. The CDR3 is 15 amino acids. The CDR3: CASSYGAGGQETQYF. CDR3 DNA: TGTGCCAGCAGTTACGGCGCGGGAGGCCAAGAGACCCAGTACTTC.

CDR3 in DNA: TGTGCCAGCAGGATGACACGGAATAGCAATCAGCCCCAGCATTTT. Translating it yields CASRMTRNSNQPQHF. The chain couples TRBV2 to TRBJ1-5; D ambiguous. Trimming took 6 bases from V and 0 from J, leaving 12 bases between them. Germline V CDR1 and CDR2: SNHLY, FYNNEI. The CDR3 consists of 15 residues.

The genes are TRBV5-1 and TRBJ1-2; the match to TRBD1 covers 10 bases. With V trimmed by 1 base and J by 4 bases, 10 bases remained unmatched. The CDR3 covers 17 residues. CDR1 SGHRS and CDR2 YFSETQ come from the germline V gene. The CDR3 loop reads CASSLTILGTGVYGYTF. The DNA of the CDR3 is TGCGCCAGCAGCTTGACCATATTGGGGACAGGGGTCTATGGCTACACCTTC. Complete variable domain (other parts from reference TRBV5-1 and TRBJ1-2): KAGVTQTPRYLIKTRGQQVTLSCSPISGHRSVSWYQQTPGQGLQFLFEYFSETQRNKGNFPGRFSGRQFSNSRSEMNVSTLELGDSALYLCASSLTILGTGVYGYTFGSGTRLTVV.

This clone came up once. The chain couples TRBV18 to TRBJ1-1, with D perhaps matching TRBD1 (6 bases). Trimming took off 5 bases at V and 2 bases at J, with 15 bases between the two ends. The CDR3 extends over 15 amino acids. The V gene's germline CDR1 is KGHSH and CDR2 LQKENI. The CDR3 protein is CASSSRLGHNTEAFF. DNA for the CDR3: TGTGCCAGCTCATCCCGATTGGGACACAACACTGAAGCTTTCTTT.

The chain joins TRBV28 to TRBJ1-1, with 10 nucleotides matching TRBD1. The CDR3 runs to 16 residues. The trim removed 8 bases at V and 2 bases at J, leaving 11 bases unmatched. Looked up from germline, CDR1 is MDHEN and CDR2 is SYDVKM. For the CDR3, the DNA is TGTGCCAGCTTACCCGGGACAGGGGTCTTAAACACTGAAGCTTTCTTT. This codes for CASLPGTGVLNTEAFF.

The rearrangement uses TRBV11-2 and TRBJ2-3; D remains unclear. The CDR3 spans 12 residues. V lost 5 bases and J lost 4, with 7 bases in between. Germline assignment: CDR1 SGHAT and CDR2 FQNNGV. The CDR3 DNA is TGTGCCAGCAGCCCCCAACCAGATACGCAGTATTTT. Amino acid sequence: CASSPQPDTQYF.

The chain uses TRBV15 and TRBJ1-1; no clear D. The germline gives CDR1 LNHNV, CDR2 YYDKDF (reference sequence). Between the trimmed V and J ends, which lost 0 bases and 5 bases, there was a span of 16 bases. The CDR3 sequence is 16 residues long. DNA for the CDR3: TGTGCCACCAGCAGAGATATGAGACGGATCGGAACTGAAGCTTTCTTT. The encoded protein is CATSRDMRRIGTEAFF.

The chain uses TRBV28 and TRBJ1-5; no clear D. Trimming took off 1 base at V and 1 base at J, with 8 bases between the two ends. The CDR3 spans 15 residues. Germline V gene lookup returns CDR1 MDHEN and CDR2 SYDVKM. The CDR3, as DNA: TGTGCCAGCAGTTTATACGGTCGGAGCAATCAGCCCCAGCATTTT. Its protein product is CASSLYGRSNQPQHF. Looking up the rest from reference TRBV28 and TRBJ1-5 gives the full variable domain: DVKVTQSSRYLVKRTGEKVFLECVQDMDHENMFWYRQDPGLGLRLIYFSYDVKMKEKGDIPEGYSVSREKKERFSLILESASTNQTSMYLCASSLYGRSNQPQHFGDGTRLSIL.

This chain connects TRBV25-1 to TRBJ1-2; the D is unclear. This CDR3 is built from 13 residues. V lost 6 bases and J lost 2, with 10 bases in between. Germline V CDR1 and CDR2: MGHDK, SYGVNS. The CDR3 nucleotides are TGTGCCAGCAGCCAACCTCGAAACTATGGCTACACCTTC. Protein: CASSQPRNYGYTF.

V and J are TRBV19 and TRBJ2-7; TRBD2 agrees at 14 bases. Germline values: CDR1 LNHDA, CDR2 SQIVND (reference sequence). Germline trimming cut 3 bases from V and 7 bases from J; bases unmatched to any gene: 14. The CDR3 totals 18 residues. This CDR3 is CASSIGTSGRNIKREQYF. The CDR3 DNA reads TGTGCCAGTAGTATCGGGACTAGCGGGAGAAATATTAAGAGGGAGCAGTACTTC.

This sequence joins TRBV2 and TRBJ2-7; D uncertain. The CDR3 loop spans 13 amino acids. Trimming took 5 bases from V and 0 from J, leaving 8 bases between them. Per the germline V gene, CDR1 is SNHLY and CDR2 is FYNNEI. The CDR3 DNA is TGTGCCAGCAGTCCCTATAGCTCCTACGAGCAGTACTTC. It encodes CASSPYSSYEQYF. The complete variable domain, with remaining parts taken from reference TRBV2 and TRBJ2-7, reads EPEVTQTPSHQVTQMGQEVILRCVPISNHLYFYWYRQILGQKVEFLVSFYNNEISEKSEIFDDQFSVERPDGSNFTLKIRSTKLEDSAMYFCASSPYSSYEQYFGPGTRLTVT.

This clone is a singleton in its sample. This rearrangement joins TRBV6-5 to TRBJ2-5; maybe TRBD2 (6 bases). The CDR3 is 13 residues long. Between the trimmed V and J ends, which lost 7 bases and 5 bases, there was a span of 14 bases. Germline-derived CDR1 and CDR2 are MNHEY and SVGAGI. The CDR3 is CASTVTRLETQYF. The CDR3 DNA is TGTGCCAGCACCGTGACTAGGTTGGAGACCCAGTACTTC.

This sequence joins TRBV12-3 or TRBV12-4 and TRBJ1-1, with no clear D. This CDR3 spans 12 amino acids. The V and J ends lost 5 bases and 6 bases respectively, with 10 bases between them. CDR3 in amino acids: CASSPHPPEAFF. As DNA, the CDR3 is TGTGCCAGCAGTCCCCACCCTCCTGAAGCTTTCTTT.